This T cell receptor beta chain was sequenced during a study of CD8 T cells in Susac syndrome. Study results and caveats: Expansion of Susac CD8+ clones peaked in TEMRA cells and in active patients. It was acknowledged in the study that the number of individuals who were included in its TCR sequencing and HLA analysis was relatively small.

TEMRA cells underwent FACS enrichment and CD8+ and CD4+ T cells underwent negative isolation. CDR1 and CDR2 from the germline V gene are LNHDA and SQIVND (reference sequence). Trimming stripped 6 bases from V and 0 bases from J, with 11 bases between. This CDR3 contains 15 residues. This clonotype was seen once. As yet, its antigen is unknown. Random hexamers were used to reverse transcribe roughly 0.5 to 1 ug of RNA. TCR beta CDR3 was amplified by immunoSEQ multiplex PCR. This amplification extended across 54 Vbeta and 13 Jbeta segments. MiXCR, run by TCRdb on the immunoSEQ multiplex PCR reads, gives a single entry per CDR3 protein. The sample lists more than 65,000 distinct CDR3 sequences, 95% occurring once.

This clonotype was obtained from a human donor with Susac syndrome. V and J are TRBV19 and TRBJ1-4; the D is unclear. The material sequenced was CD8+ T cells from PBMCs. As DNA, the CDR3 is TGTGCCAGTAGCCATTGGGCTGCAACTAATGAAAAACTGTTTTTT. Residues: CASSHWAATNEKLFF.